The 20 T cell receptor beta chains presented below share a single source sample, sequenced in a study of human T cells and chemical hapten exposure. TCRdb reprocessed the RACE reads with MiXCR, giving one entry per CDR3 protein. Of some 170,000 distinct CDR3 sequences detected, about 20% appear once; the ten largest clones hold under 8.5%. Time point given: patch test 1, 2 weeks after DPC sensitization. Specified treatment: therapeutic diphenylcyclopropenone sensitization with weekly scalp DPC. The starting material was whole blood, obtained in connection with sensitization to the hapten diphenylcyclopropenone (DPC). The receptors stem from a woman in her forties or fifties with alopecia areata. Some clones in this sample may be carry-over from other donors' samples.

This clonotype was seen a handful of times. The rearrangement uses TRBV29-1 and TRBJ2-2; 10 bases are a match to TRBD2. Germline lookup yields CDR1 SQVTM and CDR2 ANQGSEA. V lost 1 base, J lost 6 bases, and 2 bases stayed unmatched. This CDR3 spans 14 amino acids. CDR3 sequence (DNA): TGCAGCGTTGAAGGGACTAGCGGTTCCGGGGAGCTGTTTTTT. Translating gives CSVEGTSGSGELFF.

This clonotype came up a few times. The V and J genes are TRBV5-6 and TRBJ2-7, with D possibly called TRBD1 or TRBD2 (7 bases each). There are 13 residues in the CDR3. Germline CDR1 is SGHDT and CDR2 is YYEEEE. V lost 4 bases and J lost 3, with 11 bases in between. The chain's CDR3 is CASSGRDSYEQYF. The CDR3 DNA follows: TGTGCCAGCAGCGGGAGGGACAGCTACGAGCAGTACTTC.

A few counts support this clonotype. The rearrangement uses TRBV6-6 and TRBJ2-7; D not resolved. The germline gives CDR1 MNHNY, CDR2 SVGAGI (reference sequence). The CDR3 loop spans 13 amino acids. Trimming stripped 2 bases from V and 5 bases from J, with 10 bases between. CDR3 residues: CASSYSKWDEQYF. In DNA, the CDR3 is TGTGCCAGCAGTTACAGCAAATGGGACGAGCAGTACTTC.

This clonotype was counted ten times or more. This chain connects TRBV19 to TRBJ2-2; maybe TRBD2 (6 bases). CDR1 and CDR2 (germline): LNHDA, SQIVND (reference sequence). This CDR3 is 17 amino acids long. V gave up 5 bases and J gave up 3 bases, with 19 bases separating them. The CDR3 DNA follows: TGTGCCAGTAGTCTCAGGACTCTAGCGCCATACACCGGGGAGCTGTTTTTT. Protein product: CASSLRTLAPYTGELFF.

The CDR3 spells CARNPQPMLAGDSDGELFF. The CDR3 DNA follows: TGTGCCAGAAACCCCCAACCCATGCTAGCGGGAGACTCTGACGGGGAGCTGTTTTTT. The chain is built from TRBV9 and TRBJ2-2, with 10 nucleotides matching TRBD2. This CDR3 contains 19 residues. Trimming at V came to 8 bases and at J to 7 bases, leaving 23 bases not matched to a gene. Per germline, CDR1 SGDLS and CDR2 YYNGEE.

This clonotype was recorded a few times. This chain connects TRBV6-2 or TRBV6-3 to TRBJ1-1; D may be TRBD1 (5 bases). CDR3 size: 16 residues. Germline V gives CDR1 MNHEY, CDR2 SVGEGT. V was shortened by 2 bases and J by 8 bases, with 21 bases between the two germline ends. CDR3 residues: CASSYPKKGLTLEAFF. CDR3 DNA: TGTGCCAGCAGTTACCCTAAGAAGGGACTTACATTAGAAGCTTTCTTT.

This clonotype was counted between two and nine times. The chain employs TRBV10-3 and TRBJ1-1; D is perhaps TRBD1 (6 bases). Looked up from germline, CDR1 is ENHRY and CDR2 is SYGVKD. The V and J ends lost 11 bases and 1 base respectively, with 17 bases between them. The CDR3 covers 14 residues. Here the CDR3 DNA reads TGTGCCGTAGGAGGGGGATCACGGAACACTGAAGCTTTCTTT. This encodes CAVGGGSRNTEAFF.

The V and J genes are TRBV7-2 and TRBJ2-1; D is unclear. The CDR3 sequence is 22 residues long. Trimming took 3 bases from V and 0 from J, leaving 30 bases between them. Germline lookup yields CDR1 SGHTA and CDR2 FQGNSA. The chain's CDR3 is CASSFRFLGSVGTDSSYNEQFF. The CDR3 coding sequence is TGTGCCAGCAGCTTTCGGTTCCTCGGCTCGGTTGGAACGGATAGCTCCTACAATGAGCAGTTCTTC. Full variable domain (outside the CDR3, taken from reference TRBV7-2 and TRBJ2-1): GAGVSQSPSNKVTEKGKDVELRCDPISGHTALYWYRQSLGQGLEFLIYFQGNSAPDKSGLPSDRFSAERTGGSVSTLTIQRTQQEDSAVYLCASSFRFLGSVGTDSSYNEQFFGPGTRLTVL.

This chain links TRBV25-1 with TRBJ1-1, with 7 bases lining up with TRBD1. Germline V gene sequence: CDR1 MGHDK, CDR2 SYGVNS. The junction had 11 bases not matched to a gene; V was cut back by 3 bases and J by 1 base. The CDR3 length is 17 residues. In DNA form, the CDR3 reads TGTGCCAGCAGTGAGAGTTACAGGGGATGGCAGAACACTGAAGCTTTCTTT. Its protein product is CASSESYRGWQNTEAFF.

The chain is built from TRBV21-1 and TRBJ2-7; TRBD2, the table's D call, lacks a check against the DNA. TRBV21-1 is given as a pseudogene. The CDR3 consists of 18 residues. The DNA of the CDR3 is TGTGCCAGCAGCAAAAGTACCCAGAGGGTAGCGGGAGCCTACGAGCAGTACTTC. This sequence encodes CASSKSTQRVAGAYEQYF.

This clonotype was counted a few times. The chain links TRBV18 to TRBJ1-1, with TRBD1 matching over 7 bases. CDR1 and CDR2 from the germline V gene are KGHSH and LQKENI. This CDR3 contains 14 residues. V shed 4 bases and J 3 bases; nucleotides not matched to a gene: 5. As DNA, the CDR3 is TGTGCCAGCTCACTCGGACAGGAGTACACTGAAGCTTTCTTT. Amino acids: CASSLGQEYTEAFF.

The chain links TRBV15 to TRBJ2-1, with TRBD2 matching 7 bases. V was pared by 1 base and J by 7 bases, with 7 bases of the junction left unmatched. CDR1 is LNHNV, CDR2 YYDKDF, per germline (reference sequence). CDR3 length: 15 residues. The CDR3 nucleotides read TGTGCCACCAGCAGAGGTCGACTAGCCTGGAATGAGCAGTTCTTC. It yields the protein CATSRGRLAWNEQFF.

DNA for the CDR3: TGCAGTGCTTCAACATACCAGGGTCTCACTACGGGCTACACCTTC. Translated, it gives CSASTYQGLTTGYTF. The chain links TRBV20-1 to TRBJ1-2, with a tentative D call TRBD1 (5 bases). Germline CDR1 DFQATT, CDR2 SNEGSKA (reference sequence). Trimming took off 5 bases at V and 8 bases at J, with 24 bases between the two ends. The CDR3 length is 15 residues.

The chain has TRBV19 and TRBJ2-2; D gene ambiguous. The ends were cut back, 4 bases at V and 6 bases at J, with 15 bases in the middle. Germline V gene data show CDR1 as LNHDA and CDR2 as SQIVND (reference sequence). The length of the CDR3 is 15 residues. CDR3 region: CASSKQRPLSGELFF. The CDR3 DNA reads as TGTGCCAGTAGTAAACAGCGCCCTTTATCCGGGGAGCTGTTTTTT.

The genes are TRBV2 and TRBJ2-1; TRBD2 matches at 12 bases. Unmatched junction bases numbered 3, after V lost 0 bases and J lost 12 bases. The CDR3 spans 14 residues. Per germline, CDR1 SNHLY and CDR2 FYNNEI. The DNA of the CDR3 is TGTGCCAGCAGTGAAGCGGTACTAGCGGGAGGGCAGTTCTTC. Its translation: CASSEAVLAGGQFF.

This clonotype was found a few times. CDR3 loop: CASSLDSGWEREGVKTQYF. CDR3 DNA: TGTGCCAGCAGCTTAGATAGTGGGTGGGAGCGGGAAGGGGTGAAGACCCAGTACTTC. The genes are TRBV7-2 and TRBJ2-5; 7 bases fit TRBD2. The germline CDR1 and CDR2 sequences are SGHTA and FQGNSA. J gave up 6 bases and V 1 base, and 20 bases lay outside the gene matches. The length of the CDR3 is 19 residues.

The chain combines TRBV29-1 with TRBJ2-3; D is uncertain. V was cut by 2 bases and J by 2 bases, with 8 bases left in between. The CDR3 is 13 amino acids. The V gene's germline CDR1 is SQVTM and CDR2 ANQGSEA. For the CDR3, the DNA is TGCAGCGTTGAAATCTTAGCCACAGATACGCAGTATTTT. Protein: CSVEILATDTQYF.

This clonotype was recorded a few times. V and J are TRBV29-1 and TRBJ2-1; TRBD2 aligns across 11 bases. V trimming: 5 bases; J trimming: 0 bases; junction bases outside the gene matches: 6. Looked up from germline, CDR1 is SQVTM and CDR2 is ANQGSEA. There are 16 residues in the CDR3. The CDR3 DNA reads TGCAGCGTTCGAGGACTAGCGGGCTTCTCCTACAATGAGCAGTTCTTC. It is translated as CSVRGLAGFSYNEQFF.

This clonotype occurred many times. This chain uses TRBV15 with TRBJ1-1, with unresolved D. The V end was cut by 0 bases, the J end by 4 bases, with 15 bases between. CDR3 length: 16 residues. Germline V gives CDR1 LNHNV, CDR2 YYDKDF (reference sequence). The chain's CDR3 is CATSRDWAVQITEAFF. CDR3 coding DNA: TGTGCCACCAGCAGAGATTGGGCCGTGCAGATCACTGAAGCTTTCTTT.

The V gene is TRBV5-1, the J gene TRBJ1-6, with D hard to call. The germline CDR1 and CDR2 sequences are SGHRS and YFSETQ. This CDR3 contains 15 residues. Trimming stripped 0 bases from V and 5 bases from J, with 9 bases between. This CDR3 reads CASSLDWGNNSPLHF. The CDR3 DNA follows: TGCGCCAGCAGCTTGGATTGGGGTAATAATTCACCCCTCCACTTT.